This T cell receptor (beta chain) was retrieved from a study of T cells in Graves' hyperthyroidism and ophthalmopathy. Study-wide results and limits: From stable hyperthyroidism, ophthalmopathy was set apart by a 13 V-J model. The model's output predicted ophthalmopathy at a median of around 7 months prior to onset.

In its sample, this clonotype was seen a few times. The antigen remains undetermined. This CDR3 region has 13 residues. Germline V CDR1 and CDR2: ENHRY, SYGVKD. V dropped 7 bases and J dropped 4 bases, with 11 bases sitting between them. Authors of the study amplified TCR beta CDR3 regions from RNA transcripts. An initial round of RT-PCR targeting the TCR CDR3 relied on the HTBI primer set. From the multiplex PCR reads, TCRdb called clonotypes with MiXCR, one entry per CDR3 protein. The sample shows about 530,000 distinct CDR3 sequences, under 20% of them seen only once. Used for diagnoses were clinical symptoms, serum thyroxine and TRAb, thyroid ultrasound and orbital computed tomography.

Sample: blood. This clonotype was sampled from a woman aged 18-29 years with Graves' ophthalmopathy. The V and J genes are TRBV10-3 and TRBJ2-1; unclear D gene. DNA for the CDR3: TGTGCCATCACCGCGGTGGCGTACAATGAGCAGTTCTTC. As protein: CAITAVAYNEQFF.